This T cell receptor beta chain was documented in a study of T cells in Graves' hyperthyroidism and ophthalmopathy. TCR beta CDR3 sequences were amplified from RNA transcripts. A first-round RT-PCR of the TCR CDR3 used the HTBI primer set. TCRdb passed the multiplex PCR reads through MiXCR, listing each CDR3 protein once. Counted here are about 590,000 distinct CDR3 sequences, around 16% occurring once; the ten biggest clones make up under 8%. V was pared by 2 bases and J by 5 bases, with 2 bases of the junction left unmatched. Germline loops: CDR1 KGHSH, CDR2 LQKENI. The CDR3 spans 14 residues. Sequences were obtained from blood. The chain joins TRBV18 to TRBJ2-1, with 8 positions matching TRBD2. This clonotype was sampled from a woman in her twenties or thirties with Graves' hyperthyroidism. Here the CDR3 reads CASSPAGGDNEQFF. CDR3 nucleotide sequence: TGTGCCAGCTCACCAGCGGGAGGTGACAATGAGCAGTTCTTC.